This TCR beta chain originates from a study of T-cell reconstitution after alpha-beta-depleted transplantation in children. CDR3 length equals 14 residues. Germline V gives CDR1 MDHEN, CDR2 SYDVKM. Trimming shortened V by 1 base and J by 1 base, and 8 bases separated the two germline ends. The TCRbeta library incorporated unique molecular identifiers. In TCRdb, the PCR reads were re-called with MiXCR into one record per CDR3 protein. The data show approximately 300,000 distinct CDR3 sequences, over 9% seen once. Ten or more counts support this clonotype. The chain links TRBV28 to TRBJ2-7; TRBD1 is a possible D gene (5 bases). This sequence was found in a boy in the first two years of life with acute myeloid leukemia, due to receive a stem cell transplant. Sequenced here: PBMCs, sampled before TCRalphabeta/CD19-depleted stem cell transplant. The CDR3 protein is CASSLSAGSYEQYF. CDR3 sequence (DNA): TGTGCCAGCAGTTTATCGGCAGGGTCCTACGAGCAGTACTTC. The full variable domain, completed using reference TRBV28 and TRBJ2-7, is DVKVTQSSRYLVKRTGEKVFLECVQDMDHENMFWYRQDPGLGLRLIYFSYDVKMKEKGDIPEGYSVSREKKERFSLILESASTNQTSMYLCASSLSAGSYEQYFGPGTRLTVT.